The sequence of this TCR beta chain was determined in a study of cytomegalovirus exposure and HLA in healthy donors. Study in general: A subsequent analysis stated that the roughly 130 validation repertoires were run on the same platform as the 650 to 850 first-cohort repertoires. Findings and limits, study-wide: Some TCR beta chains (roughly 150 of them) were listed as cytomegalovirus-associated. In vitro testing confirmed a few CMV-associated chains as specific for CMV antigens.

As for this clone: Its cognate antigen is unknown.

Profiled with immunoSEQ multiplex PCR; TCRdb holds only in-frame clones, not every one. The sample yields about 190,000 clones, roughly 82% seen once. Separate from the approximately 720-subject first cohort, the roughly 130-subject validation cohort was the one that the donors belonged to. V was pared by 5 bases and J by 4 bases, with 5 bases of the junction left unmatched. Germline CDR1 MGHRA, CDR2 YSYEKL. The CDR3 sequence is 15 residues long. Sequencing used PBMCs. This clonotype originated in a woman aged 18-29 years in good health and CMV-seronegative. The genes are TRBV4-1 and TRBJ1-5, with 10 bases fitting TRBD1. CDR3 DNA: TGCGCCAGCAGCGCAAGGACAGGGGGAAATCAGCCCCAGCATTTT. It yields the protein CASSARTGGNQPQHF.